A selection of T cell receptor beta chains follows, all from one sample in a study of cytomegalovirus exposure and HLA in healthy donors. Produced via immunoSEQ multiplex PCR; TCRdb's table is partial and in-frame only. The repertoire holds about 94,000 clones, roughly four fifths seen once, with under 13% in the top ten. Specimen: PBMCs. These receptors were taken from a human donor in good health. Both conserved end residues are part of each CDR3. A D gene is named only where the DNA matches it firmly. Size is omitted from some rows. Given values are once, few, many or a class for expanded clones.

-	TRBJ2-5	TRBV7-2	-	TGTGCCAGCAGCCCCACTAGCCCAAAAGAGACCCAGTACTTC	CASSPTSPKETQYF
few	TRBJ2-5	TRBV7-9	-	TGTGCCAGCAGAAACGGAGGCATTAAAGAGACCCAGTACTTC	CASRNGGIKETQYF
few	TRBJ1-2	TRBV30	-	TGTGCCTGGAGTGCCGGCCCCCTACAGGGTGGGTATGGCTACACCTTC	CAWSAGPLQGGYGYTF
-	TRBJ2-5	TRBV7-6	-	TGTGCCAGCAGCTTAGAGGGGCAAGAGACCCAGTACTTC	CASSLEGQETQYF
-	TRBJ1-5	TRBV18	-	TGTGCCAGCTCCGCACAGGGATCGTATCAGCCCCAGCATTTT	CASSAQGSYQPQHF
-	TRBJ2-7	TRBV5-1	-	TGCGCCAGCAGTTTCTCCGGCGAGCAGTACTTC	CASSFSGEQYF
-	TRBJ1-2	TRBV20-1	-	TGCAGTGGAATGCGGAGCTATGGCTACACCTTC	CSGMRSYGYTF
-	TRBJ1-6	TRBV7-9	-	TGTGCCAGCAGCTTAGCGAGGGATTCACCCCTCCACTTT	CASSLARDSPLHF
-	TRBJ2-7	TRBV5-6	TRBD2	TGTGCCAGCAGCTTAGAACTAGCGGGGGCCTACGAGCAGTACTTC	CASSLELAGAYEQYF
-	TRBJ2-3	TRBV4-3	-	TGCGCCAGCAGCCAAGGGGTCAGCGTCGCAGATACGCAGTATTTT	CASSQGVSVADTQYF
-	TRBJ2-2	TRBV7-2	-	TGTGCCAGCAGCTTAAACAGGATTACCGGGGAGCTGTTTTTT	CASSLNRITGELFF
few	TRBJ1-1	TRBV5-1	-	TGCGCCAGCAGACATGACGGGATGAACACTGAAGCTTTCTTT	CASRHDGMNTEAFF
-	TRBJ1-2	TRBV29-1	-	TGCAGCGTTGTAAGTCTTTCAGGGATCTATGGCTACACCTTC	CSVVSLSGIYGYTF
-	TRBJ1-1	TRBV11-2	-	TGTGCCAGCAGCTTCGGCGGGTCTGAAGCTTTCTTT	CASSFGGSEAFF
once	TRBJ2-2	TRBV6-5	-	TGTGCCAGCAAAACAAAGGGGGGGGACACCGGGGAGCTGTTTTTT	CASKTKGGDTGELFF
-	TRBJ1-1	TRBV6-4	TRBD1	TGTGCCAGCAGTGACGATATAGGGACAGAAGCTTCCTTT	CASSDDIGTEASF
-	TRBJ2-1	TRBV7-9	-	TGTGCCAGCAGCTTAGGGGTTAGCGATAGCTCCTACAATGAGCAGTTCTTC	CASSLGVSDSSYNEQFF
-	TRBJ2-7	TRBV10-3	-	TGTGCCATCAGGGAGGACAGCTCCTACGAGCAGTACTTC	CAIREDSSYEQYF
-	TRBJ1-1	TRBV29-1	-	TGCAGCGGGACGGGGGGGGCGAGGAACACTGAAGCTTTCTTT	CSGTGGARNTEAFF
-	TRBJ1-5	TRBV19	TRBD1	TGTGCCAGTAGTTCCGGGACAGGGGGCGGACAGCCCCAGCATTTT	CASSSGTGGGQPQHF
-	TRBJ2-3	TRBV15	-	TGTGCCACCAGCAGAGGGGGGGTAGGGCAGTATTTT	CATSRGGVGQYF
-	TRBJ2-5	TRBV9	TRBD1	TGTGCCAGCAGCGTAGGAGGGGGCCGGTTTGAGACCCAGTACTTC	CASSVGGGRFETQYF
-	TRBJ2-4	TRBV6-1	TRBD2	TGTGCCAGCAGTGAATTGTTGAGCGGGAGCGGGCTAGGCCTTCTAGCCAAAAACATTCAGTACTTC	CASSELLSGSGLGLLAKNIQYF
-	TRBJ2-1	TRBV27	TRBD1	TGTGCCAGCAGAAGGACAGGGACCAATGAGCAGTTCTTC	CASRRTGTNEQFF
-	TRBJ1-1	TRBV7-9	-	TGTGCCAGCAGCTTAGCAGACATTCAAGCTTTCTTT	CASSLADIQAFF
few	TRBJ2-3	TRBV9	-	TGTGCCAGCAGCTACCTAACCCAAGGCACAGATACGCAGTATTTT	CASSYLTQGTDTQYF
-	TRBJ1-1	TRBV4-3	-	TGCGCCAGCAGCCAAGCCCAGACAGCCCCGCCAGAAGCTTTCTTT	CASSQAQTAPPEAFF
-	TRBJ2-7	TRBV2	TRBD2	TGTGCCAGCAGCTCAGGACTAGCGGCCGAGCAGTACTTC	CASSSGLAAEQYF
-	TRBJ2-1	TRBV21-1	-	TGTGCCAGCAGAGGACTAGCGGGGACCACCTCCTACAATGAGCAGTTCTTC	CASRGLAGTTSYNEQFF
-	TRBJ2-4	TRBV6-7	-	TGTGCCAGCATAGACGGGGCCTCGCGGGGAGCCAAAAACATTCAGTACTTC	CASIDGASRGAKNIQYF
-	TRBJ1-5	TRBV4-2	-	TGTGCCAGCAGCCAAGGTACCGCAGGGAAGCGCAATCAGCCCCAGCATTTT	CASSQGTAGKRNQPQHF
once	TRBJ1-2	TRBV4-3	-	TGCGCCAGCAGCCAGGGGACAACTAACTATGGCTACACCTTC	CASSQGTTNYGYTF
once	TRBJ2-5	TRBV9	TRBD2	TGTGCCAGCAGCGTAGATAGCGGGAGGGTCGAGACCCAGTACTTC	CASSVDSGRVETQYF
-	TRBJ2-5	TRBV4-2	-	TGTGCCAGCAGCCAAGAGCCGAGGCTTACTCCCGGGGAGACCCAGTACTTC	CASSQEPRLTPGETQYF
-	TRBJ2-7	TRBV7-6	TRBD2	TGTGCCAGCAGCTCCAGCGGGGACTTCTACGAGCAGTACTTC	CASSSSGDFYEQYF
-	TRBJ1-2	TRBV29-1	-	TGCAGCGTTGAAGATCCTCGGGGACTGGCCCCAACTAACTATGGCTACACCTTC	CSVEDPRGLAPTNYGYTF
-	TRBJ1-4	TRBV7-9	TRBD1	TGTGCCAGCAGCCTCGCGACAGGGGGCGGTGAAAAACTGTTTTTT	CASSLATGGGEKLFF
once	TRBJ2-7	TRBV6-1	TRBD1	TGTGCCAGCAGTCCAACCGGGACAGGTTTCTATGAGCAGTACTTC	CASSPTGTGFYEQYF
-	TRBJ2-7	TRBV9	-	TGTGCCAGCAGCGTAGATCTAGCGAGTTCCTACGAGCAGTACTTC	CASSVDLASSYEQYF
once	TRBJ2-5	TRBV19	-	TGTGCCAGTAAACGGACGAGGACAGAAGAGACCCAGTACTTC	CASKRTRTEETQYF
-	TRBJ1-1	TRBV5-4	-	TGTGCCAGCAGCTTGGCCGGGGTCTTCACTGAAGCTTTCTTT	CASSLAGVFTEAFF
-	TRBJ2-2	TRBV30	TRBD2	TGTGCCTGGAACGGTTTTGGCGGACTAGCTGGGACCGGGGAGCTGTTTTTT	CAWNGFGGLAGTGELFF
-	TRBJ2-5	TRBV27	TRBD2	TGTGCCAGCAGTTTATATAGCGGGGGGGCTCTATTTCCCTCGCCGGGGACCCAGTACTTC	CASSLYSGGALFPSPGTQYF